This T cell receptor beta chain was recovered during a study of blood T cell repertoires in COVID-19. Clones were sequenced by immunoSEQ multiplex PCR, and TCRdb holds only the in-frame ones, with some missing. Counted here are 25,000 to 35,000 clones, about 92% occurring once; the ten biggest clones make up around 0.8%. V shed 5 bases and J shed 2 bases, with 16 bases lying between them. The germline V gene has CDR1 SGHTA and CDR2 FQGTGA. The CDR3 has 16 amino acids. The sequencing sample was made of peripheral blood. The chain uses TRBV7-3 and TRBJ2-1; possible D gene TRBD2, 6 bases. The origin of this receptor is a woman in her seventies with COVID-19, enrolled during active disease. The CDR3 sequence: CASSPQPTGAYNEQFF. CDR3 bases: TGTGCCAGCAGCCCCCAGCCGACGGGAGCCTACAATGAGCAGTTCTTC.